This T cell receptor beta chain comes out of a study of blood T cell repertoires in COVID-19. The CDR3 spans 12 residues. The V end lost 4 bases, the J end lost 7 bases, and 7 bases lay between the germline ends. Germline CDR1 SGHTA, CDR2 FQGNSA. TCRdb keeps only in-frame clones here, not all; method: immunoSEQ multiplex PCR. This table holds 200,000 to 250,000 clones, 80% found once. The receptor was derived from a woman in her seventies with acute or convalescent COVID-19. Sequenced input: peripheral blood. The J gene is TRBJ2-2, the V gene TRBV7-2; D is uncertain. In nucleotides, the CDR3 is TGTGCCAGCAGCTCAGAAGACGGGGAGCTGTTTTTT. As protein: CASSSEDGELFF. The full variable domain, its missing parts supplied by reference TRBV7-2 and TRBJ2-2, is GAGVSQSPSNKVTEKGKDVELRCDPISGHTALYWYRQSLGQGLEFLIYFQGNSAPDKSGLPSDRFSAERTGGSVSTLTIQRTQQEDSAVYLCASSSEDGELFFGEGSRLTVL.